Presented here are 14 T cell receptor beta chains from one specimen sequenced in a study of beta chain features in type 1 diabetes. Study observations and caveats: Moderately but significantly shorter TCRB CDR3s were found in Type 1 diabetes patients in all four CD4+ subsets.

All of the isolated RNA was reverse transcribed, so expressed TCRB transcripts were sequenced. The table came from immunoSEQ multiplex PCR; TCRdb's copy has only in-frame clones and leaves some out. The sample lists hundreds of thousands of clones, over 13% occurring once. Antigens for these TCRs are unknown. Material for sequencing was naive CD4+ T cells from blood. The origin of the receptors is a man between 18 and 29 years old with type 1 diabetes.

This clone has a handful of counts. The J gene is TRBJ2-7, the V gene TRBV30; D may be TRBD2 (5 bases). V was pared by 2 bases and J by 3 bases, with 8 bases between. Germline assignment: CDR1 GTSNPN and CDR2 SVGIG (reference sequence). The CDR3 runs to 12 residues. The CDR3 DNA reads TGTGCCTGGAGTCCCGGGATCTACGAGCAGTACTTC. This translates into CAWSPGIYEQYF.

V and J are TRBV7-2 and TRBJ1-4, with D unclear. Trimming shortened V by 5 bases and J by 8 bases, and 15 bases separated the two germline ends. Germline lookup yields CDR1 SGHTA and CDR2 FQGNSA. This CDR3 is 14 amino acids long. This CDR3 is CASSAKLRFEKLFF. The DNA for the CDR3 is TGTGCCAGCAGCGCCAAACTACGGTTCGAAAAACTGTTTTTT. Looking up the rest from reference TRBV7-2 and TRBJ1-4 gives the full variable domain: GAGVSQSPSNKVTEKGKDVELRCDPISGHTALYWYRQSLGQGLEFLIYFQGNSAPDKSGLPSDRFSAERTGGSVSTLTIQRTQQEDSAVYLCASSAKLRFEKLFFGSGTQLSVL.

This clone has only a few counts. CDR3 in amino acids: CASSLGSTNYGYTF. The CDR3 DNA sequence: TGTGCCAGCAGCTTAGGGAGTACCAACTATGGCTACACCTTC. The chain combines TRBV7-2 with TRBJ1-2; D is uncertain. Germline V gene lookup returns CDR1 SGHTA and CDR2 FQGNSA. The V end was cut by 1 base, the J end by 2 bases, with 8 bases between. CDR3 length equals 14 residues.

There are a few counts of this clone. V gene TRBV29-1 combines with J gene TRBJ2-7; 10 positions agree with TRBD2. The germline V gene encodes CDR1 SQVTM and CDR2 ANQGSEA. The CDR3 length is 15 residues. CDR3 bases: TGCAGTGTCTGGGCTAGCGGGAGCGTTCTCCACGAGCAGTACTTC. Translated, it gives CSVWASGSVLHEQYF.

The genes are TRBV7-2 and TRBJ1-1; a weak D match, TRBD1 (6 bases). This CDR3 is 14 amino acids long. Trimming took 5 bases from V and 1 from J, leaving 11 bases between them. The germline CDR1 and CDR2 sequences are SGHTA and FQGNSA. The CDR3 region is CASSTKQGNTEAFF. The CDR3 DNA reads TGTGCCAGCAGCACAAAACAGGGGAACACTGAAGCTTTCTTT. Complete variable domain (other parts from reference TRBV7-2 and TRBJ1-1): GAGVSQSPSNKVTEKGKDVELRCDPISGHTALYWYRQSLGQGLEFLIYFQGNSAPDKSGLPSDRFSAERTGGSVSTLTIQRTQQEDSAVYLCASSTKQGNTEAFFGQGTRLTVV.

This clone has a handful of counts. The rearrangement uses TRBV11-2 and TRBJ2-1, with D possibly being TRBD1 (5 bases). Germline V lookup: CDR1 SGHAT, CDR2 FQNNGV. V was shortened by 6 bases and J by 3 bases, with 12 bases between the two germline ends. The CDR3 spans 14 residues. The CDR3 reads CASSQEQVYNEQFF. In DNA, the CDR3 is TGTGCCAGCAGTCAGGAACAGGTCTACAATGAGCAGTTCTTC. The full variable domain, completed using reference TRBV11-2 and TRBJ2-1, is EAGVAQSPRYKIIEKRQSVAFWCNPISGHATLYWYQQILGQGPKLLIQFQNNGVVDDSQLPKDRFSAERLKGVDSTLKIQPAKLEDSAVYLCASSQEQVYNEQFFGPGTRLTVL.

The CDR3 region has the DNA TGTGCCAGCAGTCCCTCCGGGACTAGCGGGAGCGGAACCGGGGAGCTGTTTTTT. It codes for CASSPSGTSGSGTGELFF. The chain employs TRBV7-6 and TRBJ2-2; 14 bases map to TRBD2. CDR1 is SGHVS, CDR2 FNYEAQ, per germline. The CDR3 runs to 18 residues. Losses at the gene ends were 6 bases for V and 5 bases for J; bases not matched to a gene: 11.

V is TRBV25-1 and J is TRBJ2-5; tentatively, D is TRBD2 (6 bases). V was trimmed by 5 bases and J by 5 bases, leaving 18 bases between them. Germline lookup yields CDR1 MGHDK and CDR2 SYGVNS. The CDR3 extends over 15 amino acids. The CDR3 sequence: CASSPVGGGWETQYF. CDR3 coding DNA: TGTGCCAGCAGTCCGGTGGGGGGAGGTTGGGAGACCCAGTACTTC.

This clone showed up just a few times. The J gene is TRBJ1-1, the V gene TRBV25-1; the match to TRBD1 covers 8 bases. The CDR3 loop spans 14 amino acids. Germline lookup yields CDR1 MGHDK and CDR2 SYGVNS. V trimming: 7 bases; J trimming: 4 bases; junction bases outside the gene matches: 8. The DNA for the CDR3 is TGTGCCAGCATCCCCGGGACAGGACGCACTGAAGCTTTCTTT. Translated: CASIPGTGRTEAFF.

This clone was seen more than once but under ten times. Other nucleotide sequences in the sample specify the same CDR3. V and J are TRBV30 and TRBJ2-5, with D tentatively TRBD2 (7 bases). Germline assignment: CDR1 GTSNPN and CDR2 SVGIG (reference sequence). CDR3 length: 12 amino acids. V was cut by 3 bases and J by 4 bases, with 9 bases left in between. This CDR3 is CAWRGGGETQYF. DNA for the CDR3: TGTGCCTGGAGAGGGGGGGGAGAGACCCAGTACTTC.

In this sample, this clone turned up a few times. The chain recombines TRBV5-6 with TRBJ2-3, with 8 bases that match TRBD1. V lost 4 bases, J lost 3 bases, and 1 base stayed unmatched. From germline, CDR1 is SGHDT and CDR2 YYEEEE. The CDR3 is made up of 13 amino acids. The chain's CDR3 is CASSRQGTDTQYF. The CDR3 DNA is TGTGCCAGCAGCCGACAGGGGACAGATACGCAGTATTTT.

The CDR3 protein is CASSPRAGRQETQYF. The CDR3 DNA is TGTGCCAGCAGCCCGCGGGCAGGGCGACAAGAGACCCAGTACTTC. This chain connects TRBV7-3 to TRBJ2-5; D could derive from TRBD1 or TRBD2 (5 bases each). Germline CDR1 and CDR2: SGHTA and FQGTGA. The V end lost 5 bases, the J end lost 2 bases, and 15 bases lay between the germline ends. The length of the CDR3 is 15 residues.

The chain joins TRBV18 to TRBJ2-3, with TRBD1 identical over 9 bases. CDR3 length equals 16 residues. Germline loops: CDR1 KGHSH, CDR2 LQKENI. J lost 6 bases, V lost 3 bases, and 10 bases had no gene match. The CDR3 loop reads CASSPYGQGPSDTQYF. The CDR3 coding sequence is TGTGCCAGCTCACCCTACGGACAGGGGCCTTCGGATACGCAGTATTTT. Combining the CDR3 with reference TRBV18 and TRBJ2-3 gives the whole variable domain NAGVMQNPRHLVRRRGQEARLRCSPMKGHSHVYWYRQLPEEGLKFMVYLQKENIIDESGMPKERFSAEFPKEGPSILRIQQVVRGDSAAYFCASSPYGQGPSDTQYFGPGTRLTVL.

V and J are TRBV5-6 and TRBJ2-5, with 8 bases aligning to TRBD2. CDR3 length: 17 residues. Germline trimming cut 2 bases from V and 4 bases from J; bases unmatched to any gene: 13. Per the germline V gene, CDR1 is SGHDT and CDR2 is YYEEEE. The CDR3 DNA is TGTGCCAGCAGCTTTGGAAGTAGCGGGACGGTTAGAGAGACCCAGTACTTC. Its translation: CASSFGSSGTVRETQYF.